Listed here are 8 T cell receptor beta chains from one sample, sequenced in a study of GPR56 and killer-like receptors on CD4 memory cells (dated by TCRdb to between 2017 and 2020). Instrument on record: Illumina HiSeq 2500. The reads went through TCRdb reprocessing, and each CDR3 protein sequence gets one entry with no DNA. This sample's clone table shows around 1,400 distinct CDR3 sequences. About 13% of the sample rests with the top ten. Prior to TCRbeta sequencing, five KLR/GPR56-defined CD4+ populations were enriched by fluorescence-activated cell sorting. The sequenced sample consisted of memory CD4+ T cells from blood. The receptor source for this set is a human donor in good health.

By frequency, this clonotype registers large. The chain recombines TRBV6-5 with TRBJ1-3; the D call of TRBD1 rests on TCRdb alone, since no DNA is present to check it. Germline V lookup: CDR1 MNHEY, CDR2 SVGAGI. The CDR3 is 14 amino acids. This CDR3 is CASRRDTAGNTIYF.

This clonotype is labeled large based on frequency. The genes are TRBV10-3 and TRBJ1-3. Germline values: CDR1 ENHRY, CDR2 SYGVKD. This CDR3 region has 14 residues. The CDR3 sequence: CAISRGISGNTIYF.

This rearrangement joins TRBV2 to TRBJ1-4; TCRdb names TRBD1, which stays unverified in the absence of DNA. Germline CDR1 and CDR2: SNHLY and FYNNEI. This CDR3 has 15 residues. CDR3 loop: CASSEQGHFNEKLFF.

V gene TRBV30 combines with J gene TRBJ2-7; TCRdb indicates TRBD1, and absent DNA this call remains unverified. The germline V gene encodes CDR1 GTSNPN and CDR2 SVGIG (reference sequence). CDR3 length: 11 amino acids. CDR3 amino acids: CAWTGTGPRYF.

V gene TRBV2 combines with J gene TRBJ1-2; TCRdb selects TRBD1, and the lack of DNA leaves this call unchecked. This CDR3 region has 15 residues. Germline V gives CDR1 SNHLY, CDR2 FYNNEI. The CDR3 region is CASSELGQTFYGYTF. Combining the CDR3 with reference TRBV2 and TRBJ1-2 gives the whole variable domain EPEVTQTPSHQVTQMGQEVILRCVPISNHLYFYWYRQILGQKVEFLVSFYNNEISEKSEIFDDQFSVERPDGSNFTLKIRSTKLEDSAMYFCASSELGQTFYGYTFGSGTRLTVV.

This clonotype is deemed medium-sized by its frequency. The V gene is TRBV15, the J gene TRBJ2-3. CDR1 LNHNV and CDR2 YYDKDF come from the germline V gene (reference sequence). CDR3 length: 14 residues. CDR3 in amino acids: CATRSNLGSDTQYF.

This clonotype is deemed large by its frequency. CDR3 region: CASSRGWDRGPRDTQYF. The gene calls are TRBV19 and TRBJ2-3; TCRdb's D call, TRBD1, is unchecked because there is no DNA. Germline V CDR1 and CDR2: LNHDA, SQIVND (reference sequence). CDR3 length: 17 residues.

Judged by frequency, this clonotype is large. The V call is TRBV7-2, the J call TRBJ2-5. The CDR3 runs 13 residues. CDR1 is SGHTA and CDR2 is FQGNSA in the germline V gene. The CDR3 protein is CASSREHRETQYF.